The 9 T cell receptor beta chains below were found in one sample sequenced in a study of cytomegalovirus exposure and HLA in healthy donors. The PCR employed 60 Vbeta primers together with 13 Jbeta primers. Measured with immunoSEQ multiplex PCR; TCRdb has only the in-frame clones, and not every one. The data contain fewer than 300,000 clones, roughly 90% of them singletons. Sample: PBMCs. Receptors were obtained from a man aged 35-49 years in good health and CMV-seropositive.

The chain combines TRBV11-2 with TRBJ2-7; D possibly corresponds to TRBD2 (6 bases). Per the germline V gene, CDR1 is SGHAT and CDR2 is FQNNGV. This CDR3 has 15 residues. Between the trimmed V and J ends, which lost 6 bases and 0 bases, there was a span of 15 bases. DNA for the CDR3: TGTGCCAGCAGACCCGGCGGGACCTTCTCCTACGAGCAGTACTTC. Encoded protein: CASRPGGTFSYEQYF.

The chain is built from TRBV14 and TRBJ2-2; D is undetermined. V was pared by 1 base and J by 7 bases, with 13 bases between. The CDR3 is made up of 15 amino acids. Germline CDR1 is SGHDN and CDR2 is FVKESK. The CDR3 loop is CASSQGAEVFGELFF. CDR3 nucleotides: TGTGCCAGCAGCCAAGGAGCCGAAGTGTTCGGGGAGCTGTTTTTT.

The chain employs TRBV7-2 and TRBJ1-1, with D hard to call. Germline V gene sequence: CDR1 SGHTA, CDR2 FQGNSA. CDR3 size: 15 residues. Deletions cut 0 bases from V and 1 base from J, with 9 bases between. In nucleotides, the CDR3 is TGTGCCAGCAGCTTAGCGTGGCGGGAGAACACTGAAGCTTTCTTT. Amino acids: CASSLAWRENTEAFF.

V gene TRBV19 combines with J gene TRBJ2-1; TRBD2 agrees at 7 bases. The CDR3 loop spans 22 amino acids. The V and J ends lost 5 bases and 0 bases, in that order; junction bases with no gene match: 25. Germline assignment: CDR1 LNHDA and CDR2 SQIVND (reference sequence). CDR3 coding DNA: TGTGCCAGTAGTGTCTACCCCGCTAACCCGGGAGGCCCCTATAGCTCCTACAATGAGCAGTTCTTC. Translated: CASSVYPANPGGPYSSYNEQFF.

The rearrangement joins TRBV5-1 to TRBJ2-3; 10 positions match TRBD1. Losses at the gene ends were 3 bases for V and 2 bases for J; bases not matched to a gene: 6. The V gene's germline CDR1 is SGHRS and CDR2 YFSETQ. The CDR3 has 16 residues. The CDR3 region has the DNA TGCGCCAGCAGCTACGACAGGGGGCGCGCCACAGATACGCAGTATTTT. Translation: CASSYDRGRATDTQYF.

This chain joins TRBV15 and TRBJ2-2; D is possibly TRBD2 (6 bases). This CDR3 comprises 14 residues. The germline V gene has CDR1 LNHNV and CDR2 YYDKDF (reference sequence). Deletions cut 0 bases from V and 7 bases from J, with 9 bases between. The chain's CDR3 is CATSRDVGGGELFF. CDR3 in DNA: TGTGCCACCAGCAGAGATGTGGGGGGCGGGGAGCTGTTTTTT.

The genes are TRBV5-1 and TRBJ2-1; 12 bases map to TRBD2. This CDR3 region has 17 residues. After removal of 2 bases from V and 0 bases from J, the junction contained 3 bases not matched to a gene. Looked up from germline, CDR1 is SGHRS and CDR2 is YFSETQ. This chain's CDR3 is CASSLGLAGPSYNEQFF. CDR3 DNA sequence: TGCGCCAGCAGCTTAGGACTAGCGGGACCCTCCTACAATGAGCAGTTCTTC.

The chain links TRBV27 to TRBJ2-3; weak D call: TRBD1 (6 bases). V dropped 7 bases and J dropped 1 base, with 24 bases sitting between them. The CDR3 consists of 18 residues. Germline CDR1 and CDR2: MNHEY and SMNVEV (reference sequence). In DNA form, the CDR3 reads TGTGCCAGCATCGCGGGCTCGGGACACCCGCCACGCACAGATACGCAGTATTTT. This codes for CASIAGSGHPPRTDTQYF.

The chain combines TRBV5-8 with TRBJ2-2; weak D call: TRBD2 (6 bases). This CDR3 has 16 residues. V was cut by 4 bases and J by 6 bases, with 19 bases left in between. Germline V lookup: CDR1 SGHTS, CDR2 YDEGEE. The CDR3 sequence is CASSPGDTPSAGELFF. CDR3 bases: TGTGCCAGCAGCCCGGGGGATACGCCGTCAGCCGGGGAGCTGTTTTTT.